The entry below describes one T cell receptor beta chain. Whether this donor was CMV seropositive was not recorded. The entry originates in a study of cytomegalovirus exposure and HLA in healthy donors. Study as a whole: Early release data held around 82 million unique TCRs from HLA-typed donors.

The CDR3 sequence is 16 residues long. Trimming shortened V by 0 bases and J by 1 base, and 16 bases separated the two germline ends. CDR1 is SQVTM, CDR2 ANQGSEA, per germline. Amplification used 60 Vbeta primers and 13 Jbeta primers. TCRdb keeps only in-frame clones here, not all; method: immunoSEQ multiplex PCR. The table lists about 52,000 clones, about 57% of them singletons, with about 12% in the top ten. The clonotype was recovered from a human donor in good health. This chain links TRBV29-1 with TRBJ2-7; no firm D call. Source material: PBMCs. The CDR3 is CSVEDPESVSSYEQYF. The DNA of the CDR3 is TGCAGCGTTGAAGATCCAGAGAGCGTTTCTTCCTACGAGCAGTACTTC.